These T cell receptor beta chains were read from a single sample in a study of CD8 T cells in Susac syndrome. In TCRdb, the immunoSEQ multiplex PCR reads were re-called with MiXCR into one record per CDR3 protein. The repertoire includes hundreds of thousands of distinct CDR3 sequences, around 84% of them detected once, and 0.11% sits in the top ten. The sample was CD8+ T cells from PBMCs. The source of these receptors is a human donor with multiple sclerosis. Each CDR3 is given with its conserved first and last residue. Each record gives: D gene, V gene, J gene, clone size, CDR3 protein, CDR3 DNA. A D gene is named only where the DNA matches it firmly. Where a row states a size, it is once, few, many or the class of an expanded clone; other rows omit it.

D: TRBD1
V: TRBV23-1
J: TRBJ1-4
size: NA
CDR3: CASSPTGEHEKLFF
DNA: TGCGCCAGCAGCCCGACAGGGGAGCATGAAAAACTGTTTTTT

D: NA
V: TRBV14
J: TRBJ1-5
size: once
CDR3: CASSQEETDQDQPQHF
DNA: TGTGCCAGCAGCCAAGAGGAGACGGATCAAGATCAGCCCCAGCATTTT

D: TRBD1
V: TRBV28
J: TRBJ2-7
size: NA
CDR3: CASLDRVMREQYF
DNA: TGTGCCAGCCTGGACAGGGTCATGAGGGAGCAGTACTTC

D: NA
V: TRBV7-2
J: TRBJ2-7
size: NA
CDR3: CASSLFADPTYEQYF
DNA: TGTGCCAGCAGCTTATTCGCGGACCCCACCTACGAGCAGTACTTC

D: TRBD2
V: TRBV10-3
J: TRBJ2-2
size: NA
CDR3: CAIAQRETETGELFF
DNA: TGTGCCATAGCACAGCGGGAGACTGAAACCGGGGAGCTGTTTTTT

D: NA
V: TRBV12-3/TRBV12-4
J: TRBJ1-2
size: NA
CDR3: CASSLAGSPAYGYTF
DNA: TGTGCCAGCAGTTTAGCCGGCTCCCCGGCCTATGGCTACACCTTC

D: NA
V: TRBV21-1
J: TRBJ2-6
size: NA
CDR3: CAGRDSLINVLTF
DNA: TGTGCCGGCCGGGACAGTCTTATCAACGTCCTGACTTTC

D: NA
V: TRBV2
J: TRBJ1-1
size: NA
CDR3: CASRGRITEAFF
DNA: TGTGCCAGCAGGGGACGGATCACTGAAGCTTTCTTT

D: TRBD2
V: TRBV7-2
J: TRBJ2-3
size: NA
CDR3: CASSATSGLLDTQYF
DNA: TGTGCCAGCAGCGCCACTAGCGGGCTCCTCGATACGCAGTATTTT

D: NA
V: TRBV30
J: TRBJ2-1
size: NA
CDR3: CAWMAADLNEQFF
DNA: TGTGCCTGGATGGCCGCTGACCTTAATGAGCAGTTCTTC

D: TRBD2
V: TRBV9
J: TRBJ2-7
size: NA
CDR3: CASSVGVSGSGDEQYF
DNA: TGTGCCAGCAGCGTAGGGGTTAGCGGGAGCGGAGACGAGCAGTACTTC

D: NA
V: TRBV14
J: TRBJ2-5
size: NA
CDR3: CASSQERSALETQYF
DNA: TGTGCCAGCAGCCAAGAAAGGTCGGCATTAGAGACCCAGTACTTC

D: TRBD2
V: TRBV20-1
J: TRBJ2-7
size: NA
CDR3: CSARLYGLAGPSYEQYF
DNA: TGCAGTGCTAGATTATATGGCCTAGCGGGACCATCCTACGAGCAGTACTTC

D: TRBD2
V: TRBV27
J: TRBJ2-3
size: NA
CDR3: CASSFTIYTSGSSTDTQYF
DNA: TGTGCCAGCAGTTTCACAATTTATACTAGCGGGTCTAGCACAGATACGCAGTATTTT

D: NA
V: TRBV30
J: TRBJ1-1
size: NA
CDR3: CAWSGVDTEAFF
DNA: TGTGCCTGGAGCGGGGTGGACACTGAAGCTTTCTTT

D: NA
V: TRBV4-2
J: TRBJ1-1
size: NA
CDR3: CASNERNTEAFF
DNA: TGTGCCAGCAACGAGAGGAACACTGAAGCTTTCTTT

D: TRBD1
V: TRBV28
J: TRBJ2-1
size: NA
CDR3: CASSLGTGGLNEQFF
DNA: TGTGCCAGCAGTTTGGGGACAGGGGGTTTGAATGAGCAGTTCTTC

D: TRBD2
V: TRBV27
J: TRBJ2-3
size: once
CDR3: CASSLEASGTTMEYF
DNA: TGTGCCAGCAGTTTAGAGGCCTCCGGGACTACCATGGAGTATTTT

D: NA
V: TRBV6-5
J: TRBJ2-1
size: NA
CDR3: CASRDGWDNEQFF
DNA: TGTGCCAGCAGAGATGGTTGGGACAATGAGCAGTTCTTC

D: NA
V: TRBV6-1
J: TRBJ2-3
size: NA
CDR3: CAISRDSHTATQYF
DNA: TGTGCCATCAGTCGGGACTCCCACACCGCTACGCAGTATTTT

D: NA
V: TRBV3-1
J: TRBJ2-3
size: NA
CDR3: CASSRAGQEGQYF
DNA: TGTGCCAGCAGCCGGGCAGGGCAAGAAGGGCAGTATTTT

D: NA
V: TRBV20-1
J: TRBJ1-2
size: NA
CDR3: CSATIPRIYGYTF
DNA: TGCAGTGCTACCATCCCCAGAATCTATGGCTACACCTTC

D: NA
V: TRBV30
J: TRBJ2-7
size: NA
CDR3: CAWSVRGNGYEQYF
DNA: TGTGCCTGGAGTGTAAGGGGGAATGGCTACGAGCAGTACTTC

D: TRBD1
V: TRBV27
J: TRBJ1-2
size: NA
CDR3: CASSDRGLPDYGYTF
DNA: TGTGCCAGCAGTGACAGGGGGCTCCCGGATTATGGCTACACCTTC

D: NA
V: TRBV7-9
J: TRBJ1-1
size: NA
CDR3: CASSYENTEVFF
DNA: TGTGCCAGCAGCTACGAGAACACTGAAGTTTTCTTT

D: NA
V: TRBV9
J: TRBJ2-3
size: NA
CDR3: CASSVDGSTDTQYF
DNA: TGTGCCAGCAGCGTTGACGGTAGCACAGATACGCAGTATTTT

D: TRBD2
V: TRBV28
J: TRBJ2-4
size: NA
CDR3: CASSLSSREGVAKNIQYF
DNA: TGTGCCAGCAGTTTAAGTTCGAGGGAGGGCGTAGCCAAAAACATTCAGTACTTC

D: TRBD2
V: TRBV6-2/TRBV6-3
J: TRBJ2-1
size: NA
CDR3: CASTRLAGEGNEQFF
DNA: TGTGCCAGCACCCGACTAGCGGGAGAAGGGAATGAGCAGTTCTTC

D: NA
V: TRBV5-5
J: TRBJ2-1
size: NA
CDR3: CASSYRPLREQFF
DNA: TGTGCCAGCAGCTACCGACCGCTCCGTGAGCAGTTCTTC

D: TRBD1
V: TRBV12-3/TRBV12-4
J: TRBJ1-6
size: NA
CDR3: CASSSGGNSPLHF
DNA: TGTGCCAGCAGTTCAGGGGGGAATTCACCCCTCCACTTT

D: NA
V: TRBV6-1
J: TRBJ1-1
size: NA
CDR3: CASSDTRGRATFF
DNA: TGTGCCAGCAGTGATACGAGGGGAAGAGCAACTTTCTTT

D: TRBD1
V: TRBV5-4
J: TRBJ2-7
size: NA
CDR3: CASSSPGQTYEQYF
DNA: TGTGCCAGCAGCTCTCCGGGACAGACCTACGAGCAGTACTTC

D: NA
V: TRBV12-3/TRBV12-4
J: TRBJ1-4
size: NA
CDR3: CASPNPGRRHATNEKLFF
DNA: TGTGCCAGCCCTAACCCCGGACGGCGCCATGCAACTAATGAAAAACTGTTTTTT

D: NA
V: TRBV18
J: TRBJ2-7
size: NA
CDR3: CASSPPKGTRTYEQYF
DNA: TGTGCCAGCTCACCACCCAAGGGAACAAGGACCTACGAGCAGTACTTC

D: TRBD1
V: TRBV11-2
J: TRBJ1-2
size: NA
CDR3: CASSQIGDRASFNYGYTF
DNA: TGTGCCAGCAGCCAAATAGGGGACAGGGCCTCTTTTAACTATGGCTACACCTTC

D: NA
V: TRBV10-3
J: TRBJ2-7
size: NA
CDR3: CAISEKQAHEQYF
DNA: TGTGCCATCAGTGAAAAACAGGCCCACGAGCAGTACTTC

D: NA
V: TRBV27
J: TRBJ1-4
size: NA
CDR3: CASSLSAQGGKLFF
DNA: TGTGCCAGCAGTTTATCCGCCCAGGGAGGAAAACTGTTTTTT

D: TRBD1
V: TRBV6-1
J: TRBJ1-1
size: NA
CDR3: CASSFGQGGNEAFF
DNA: TGTGCCAGCAGTTTCGGACAGGGGGGGAATGAAGCTTTCTTT

D: NA
V: TRBV10-3
J: TRBJ2-2
size: NA
CDR3: CAISIPPRDSGPGELFF
DNA: TGTGCCATCAGTATACCACCCCGGGACTCTGGGCCGGGGGAGCTGTTTTTT

D: TRBD2
V: TRBV3-1
J: TRBJ2-1
size: NA
CDR3: CASSQGLAALNEQFF
DNA: TGTGCCAGCAGCCAGGGACTAGCGGCCTTGAATGAGCAGTTCTTC

D: NA
V: TRBV7-6
J: TRBJ2-7
size: NA
CDR3: CASSPMATGSYEQYF
DNA: TGTGCCAGCAGCCCGATGGCTACCGGCTCCTACGAGCAGTACTTC

D: TRBD1
V: TRBV11-2
J: TRBJ1-2
size: NA
CDR3: CASSLGGGHGGYTF
DNA: TGTGCCAGCAGCTTAGGAGGGGGCCACGGCGGCTACACCTTC

D: NA
V: TRBV30
J: TRBJ1-2
size: NA
CDR3: CAWSQGLGVYNYGYTF
DNA: TGTGCCTGGAGCCAGGGTTTGGGGGTATATAACTATGGCTACACCTTC

D: TRBD1
V: TRBV15
J: TRBJ1-4
size: NA
CDR3: CATRLQGFATNEKLFF
DNA: TGTGCCACCAGGTTACAGGGGTTTGCAACTAATGAAAAACTGTTTTTT

D: NA
V: TRBV14
J: TRBJ1-2
size: NA
CDR3: CASSQDAELLSFLTMEGYTF
DNA: TGTGCCAGCAGCCAAGATGCGGAATTACTAAGTTTCCTAACTATGGAAGGCTACACCTTC